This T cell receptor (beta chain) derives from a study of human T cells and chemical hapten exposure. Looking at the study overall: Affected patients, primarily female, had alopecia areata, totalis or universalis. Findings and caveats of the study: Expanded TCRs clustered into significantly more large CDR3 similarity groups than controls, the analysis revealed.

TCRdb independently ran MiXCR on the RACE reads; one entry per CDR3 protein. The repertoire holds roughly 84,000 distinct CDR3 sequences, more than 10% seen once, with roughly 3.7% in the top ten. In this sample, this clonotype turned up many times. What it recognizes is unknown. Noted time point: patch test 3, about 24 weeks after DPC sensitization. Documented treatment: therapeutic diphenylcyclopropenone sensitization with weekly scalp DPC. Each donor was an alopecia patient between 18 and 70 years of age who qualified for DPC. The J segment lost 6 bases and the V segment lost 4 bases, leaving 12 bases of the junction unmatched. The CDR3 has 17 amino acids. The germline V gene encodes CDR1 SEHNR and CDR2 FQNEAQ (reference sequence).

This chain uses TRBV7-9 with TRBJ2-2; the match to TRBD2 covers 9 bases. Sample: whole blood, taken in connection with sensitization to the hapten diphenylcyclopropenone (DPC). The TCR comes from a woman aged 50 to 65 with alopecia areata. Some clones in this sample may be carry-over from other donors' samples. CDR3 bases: TGTGCCAGCAGCTCCCGTGGTAGCGGGAGATGGGCCGGGGAGCTGTTTTTT. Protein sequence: CASSSRGSGRWAGELFF.